Included here is one TCR beta chain sequence, with context. Compared with germline, one end of the junction differs, possibly owing to a read error. The CDR3 has 15 residues. From germline, CDR1 is SNHLY and CDR2 FYNNEI. The data belong to a study of blood T cells in healthy people across ages. Combining a sample-barcoded 5' primer with a J-beta primer mix, a second PCR ran for about 7 to 12 cycles. Every sample gave at least 2.5 million paired-end reads containing CDR3. Each CDR3 protein gets one entry after TCRdb re-called the 5' RACE reads with MiXCR. The data hold around 1,500,000 distinct CDR3 sequences, with 28% observed a single time.

The sequence derives from a woman aged 25 to 45 in good health. Input material: blood. The chain recombines TRBV2 with TRBJ2-3; D remains ambiguous. CDR3 nucleotides: TGTGCCAGCAGTGAGGGCGGAGCGAATTCAGATGCGCAGTATTTT. Protein product: CASSEGGANSDAQYF.